Presented here are 26 T cell receptor beta chains from one specimen sequenced in a study of T cell repertoires in cytomegalovirus infection (dated by TCRdb to between 2017 and 2020). The sequencing machine was an Illumina HiSeq 1500. TCRdb handled the public reads itself, with Q25 trimming in fastp and clone calling in MiXCR, and kept productive beta chains. Rows with a matching CDR3 protein are joined into one entry that keeps the most common DNA and genes. This sample gives 200,000 or so distinct CDR3 sequences in total; about 28% of them show up just once. The top ten hold roughly 31% of the sample. Specimen: PBMCs. These TCRs come from a human donor in good health (CMV status not recorded). Some clones in this sample may be carry-over from other donors' samples.

The table lists this clonotype with many counts. CDR3 sequence: CASSLDLDSYGYTF. The CDR3 nucleotides are TGTGCCAGCAGCTTAGATTTGGACAGCTATGGCTACACCTTC. The rearrangement uses TRBV7-2 and TRBJ1-2; D may be TRBD1 (6 bases). CDR3 length: 14 amino acids. Trimming pared 1 base from V and 4 bases from J, leaving 10 bases between. Germline CDR1 is SGHTA and CDR2 is FQGNSA.

The genes are TRBV10-3 and TRBJ1-1; perhaps TRBD1 as D (5 bases). V was clipped by 0 bases and J by 5 bases, with 10 bases between them. The germline gives CDR1 ENHRY, CDR2 SYGVKD. The length of the CDR3 is 14 residues. This CDR3 is CAISESGGRTEAFF. The CDR3 bases are TGTGCCATCAGTGAGTCGGGGGGAAGGACTGAAGCTTTCTTT.

This sequence joins TRBV28 and TRBJ1-1; D may be TRBD1 (5 bases). The ends were cut back, 3 bases at V and 1 base at J, with 9 bases in the middle. The CDR3 is made up of 14 amino acids. Germline CDR1 reads MDHEN; CDR2 reads SYDVKM. The chain's CDR3 is CASSFRVRNTEAFF. CDR3 sequence (DNA): TGTGCCAGCAGTTTCAGGGTTCGGAACACTGAAGCTTTCTTT.

The chain couples TRBV5-6 to TRBJ1-1, with D tentatively TRBD1 (6 bases). CDR1 is SGHDT and CDR2 is YYEEEE in the germline V gene. The CDR3 runs to 14 residues. Trimming removed 4 bases at V and 0 bases at J, with 10 bases between. The CDR3 nucleotides read TGTGCCAGCAGCGCATGGGGGCTGAACACTGAAGCTTTCTTT. Translation: CASSAWGLNTEAFF. The full variable domain, with the rest looked up from reference TRBV5-6 and TRBJ1-1, is DAGVTQSPTHLIKTRGQQVTLRCSPKSGHDTVSWYQQALGQGPQFIFQYYEEEERQRGNFPDRFSGHQFPNYSSELNVNALLLGDSALYLCASSAWGLNTEAFFGQGTRLTVV.

The chain has TRBV6-1 and TRBJ2-6; D is tentatively TRBD1 or TRBD2 (5 bases each). This CDR3 contains 18 residues. V was cut by 6 bases and J by 0 bases, with 18 bases left in between. Germline CDR1 MNHNS, CDR2 SASEGT. CDR3 region: CASRSARGTFSGANVLTF. The CDR3 DNA reads as TGTGCCAGCAGAAGTGCTCGAGGGACCTTCTCTGGGGCCAACGTCCTGACTTTC.

This clonotype was counted only a few times. The CDR3 DNA follows: TGTGCCAGCAGGCGACAGGGGGCGAACACTGAAGCTTTCTTT. Translation: CASRRQGANTEAFF. The J gene is TRBJ1-1, the V gene TRBV6-5; 10 bases fit TRBD1. V gave up 6 bases and J gave up 1 base; unmatched junction bases: 2. The CDR3 loop spans 14 amino acids. CDR1 is MNHEY and CDR2 is SVGAGI in the germline V gene.

The chain combines TRBV20-1 with TRBJ2-3, with TRBD2 as a possible D gene (6 bases). The germline V gene encodes CDR1 DFQATT and CDR2 SNEGSKA (reference sequence). The CDR3 totals 12 residues. Deletions cut 1 base from V and 6 bases from J, with 8 bases between. As DNA, the CDR3 is TGCAGTGCTAGAGTGACTAGTGATACGCAGTATTTT. Protein: CSARVTSDTQYF.

This chain uses TRBV10-3 with TRBJ1-1, with a tentative D call TRBD1 (6 bases). Per germline, CDR1 ENHRY and CDR2 SYGVKD. This CDR3 is built from 17 residues. V lost 0 bases and J lost 0, with 14 bases in between. The CDR3 here is CAISESAGDIVNTEAFF. Written as DNA, the CDR3 is TGTGCCATCAGTGAGTCGGCGGGGGACATCGTGAACACTGAAGCTTTCTTT.

This clonotype appeared many times. V is TRBV6-1 and J is TRBJ1-4, with D hard to call. V lost 8 bases to trimming and J lost 3 bases, with 19 bases between them. The CDR3 is made up of 16 amino acids. Germline CDR1 MNHNS, CDR2 SASEGT. This chain's CDR3 is CASRHLRASANEKLFF. Written as DNA, the CDR3 is TGTGCCAGCCGTCATCTTCGGGCTTCGGCTAATGAAAAACTGTTTTTT.

The chain uses TRBV20-1 and TRBJ1-5; D is ambiguous. Looked up from germline, CDR1 is DFQATT and CDR2 is SNEGSKA (reference sequence). The CDR3 runs to 14 residues. With 2 bases removed from V and 1 base from J, the gap between germline ends came to 9 bases. CDR3: CSARLPTSNQPQHF. The CDR3, as DNA: TGCAGTGCTAGACTCCCCACGAGCAATCAGCCCCAGCATTTT.

In this sample, this clonotype turned up a few times. The V and J genes are TRBV6-2 or TRBV6-3 and TRBJ2-5; 9 bases agree with TRBD1. This CDR3 spans 14 amino acids. The V gene's germline CDR1 is MNHEY and CDR2 SVGEGT. The J segment lost 2 bases and the V segment lost 5 bases, leaving 3 bases of the junction unmatched. The DNA for the CDR3 is TGTGCCAGCAGTAGGGGACAGGGACAAGAGACCCAGTACTTC. Its translation is CASSRGQGQETQYF.

The gene calls are TRBV5-1 and TRBJ2-5; TRBD1 might be the D (6 bases). V dropped 1 base and J dropped 2 bases, with 9 bases sitting between them. CDR3 length equals 14 residues. Per germline, CDR1 SGHRS and CDR2 YFSETQ. The CDR3 reads CASSLFGQQETQYF. CDR3 bases: TGCGCCAGCAGCTTGTTCGGACAGCAAGAGACCCAGTACTTC.

The rearrangement links TRBV6-6 to TRBJ1-3; no firm D call. V lost 6 bases, J lost 0 bases, and 12 bases lay in between. The CDR3 runs 15 residues. Germline CDR1 and CDR2: MNHNY and SVGAGI (reference sequence). This CDR3 reads CASSLTEVSGNTIYF. CDR3 in DNA: TGTGCCAGCAGCCTCACAGAGGTCTCTGGAAACACCATATATTTT.

This clonotype was counted between two and nine times. The rearrangement joins TRBV11-2 to TRBJ1-1; unclear D gene. The germline gives CDR1 SGHAT, CDR2 FQNNGV. Between the trimmed V and J ends, which lost 4 bases and 6 bases, there was a span of 15 bases. CDR3 size: 14 residues. In DNA form, the CDR3 reads TGTGCCAGCAGCTATAGGGCAAGTTTCGCTGAAGCTTTCTTT. Its translation is CASSYRASFAEAFF.

Only a few counts were recorded for this clonotype. The chain has TRBV6-6 and TRBJ1-1, with 8 bases lining up with TRBD1. V was pared by 5 bases and J by 1 base, with 6 bases of the junction left unmatched. This CDR3 is built from 15 residues. From germline, CDR1 is MNHNY and CDR2 SVGAGI (reference sequence). CDR3: CASSHGQGPNTEAFF. Here the CDR3 DNA reads TGTGCCAGCAGTCACGGACAGGGACCGAACACTGAAGCTTTCTTT.

This chain connects TRBV9 to TRBJ2-7; D gene uncertain. The CDR3 contains 14 residues. Trimming left V 0 bases short and J 4 bases short, with 11 bases between. The germline gives CDR1 SGDLS, CDR2 YYNGEE. The chain's CDR3 is CASSVGAMGYEQYF. For the CDR3, the DNA is TGTGCCAGCAGCGTAGGGGCAATGGGTTACGAGCAGTACTTC.

In this sample, this clonotype turned up many times. This chain joins TRBV19 and TRBJ1-1; tentative D call: TRBD1 (6 bases). Germline V gene sequence: CDR1 LNHDA, CDR2 SQIVND (reference sequence). The ends were cut back, 7 bases at V and 0 bases at J, with 15 bases in the middle. This CDR3 is 15 amino acids long. The CDR3 loop is CASIGTPTLNTEAFF. CDR3 sequence (DNA): TGTGCCAGTATTGGGACACCTACCCTGAACACTGAAGCTTTCTTT. The full variable domain, in which reference TRBV19 and TRBJ1-1 provide the parts outside the CDR3, is DGGITQSPKYLFRKEGQNVTLSCEQNLNHDAMYWYRQDPGQGLRLIYYSQIVNDFQKGDIAEGYSVSREKKESFPLTVTSAQKNPTAFYLCASIGTPTLNTEAFFGQGTRLTVV.

This clonotype has more than one count but fewer than ten. The chain uses TRBV4-1 and TRBJ2-6; D unresolved. The V gene lost 1 base and the J gene lost 6 bases, with 13 bases spanning the gap. CDR3 length: 16 residues. Per the germline V gene, CDR1 is MGHRA and CDR2 is YSYEKL. CDR3 DNA: TGCGCCAGCAGCCAAGTCTCGGGTCTCGAGGCCAACGTCCTGACTTTC. Translated: CASSQVSGLEANVLTF.

This clonotype showed up many times. This chain connects TRBV2 to TRBJ2-3; 8 bases align to TRBD1. V was pared by 4 bases and J by 3 bases, with 9 bases of the junction left unmatched. The V gene's germline CDR1 is SNHLY and CDR2 FYNNEI. The CDR3 is 16 amino acids. The CDR3 nucleotides read TGTGCCAGCAGTGGAGCGGCAGGGGGCCTGACAGATACGCAGTATTTT. Translating it yields CASSGAAGGLTDTQYF.

A few counts support this clonotype. The CDR3 DNA reads TGTGCCAGCAGCTTAGAGGGACTTAGTCCTGAAGCTTTCTTT. It specifies CASSLEGLSPEAFF. The V call is TRBV7-2, the J call TRBJ1-1; maybe TRBD1 (5 bases). V was cut by 1 base and J by 6 bases, with 12 bases left in between. Looked up from germline, CDR1 is SGHTA and CDR2 is FQGNSA. The CDR3 has 14 residues.

The chain combines TRBV11-2 with TRBJ2-5; 7 nucleotides agree with TRBD1. J gave up 2 bases and V 11 bases, and 2 bases lay outside the gene matches. This CDR3 is 11 amino acids long. Germline-derived CDR1 and CDR2 are SGHAT and FQNNGV. The CDR3 here is CAGQEQETQYF. The CDR3 nucleotides read TGTGCCGGACAGGAACAAGAGACCCAGTACTTC.

Only a few counts were recorded for this clonotype. The rearrangement joins TRBV6-2 or TRBV6-3 to TRBJ1-1; 7 bases align to TRBD1. Trimming at V came to 2 bases and at J to 3 bases, leaving 0 bases not matched to a gene. Per germline, CDR1 MNHEY and CDR2 SVGEGT. CDR3 length: 13 amino acids. The CDR3 sequence is CASSYGTDTEAFF. CDR3 bases: TGTGCCAGCAGTTACGGGACAGACACTGAAGCTTTCTTT.

This clonotype was found a few times. The CDR3 coding sequence is TGCGCCAGCAGCCAAGATCTCAGGGGAGGGCTGACAACTAATGAAAAACTGTTTTTT. Protein product: CASSQDLRGGLTTNEKLFF. The V call is TRBV4-1, the J call TRBJ1-4, with D possibly TRBD1 on 6 matching bases. Germline V gene sequence: CDR1 MGHRA, CDR2 YSYEKL. V was cut by 0 bases and J by 0 bases, with 17 bases left in between. The CDR3 covers 19 residues.

There are many counts of this clonotype. The V gene is TRBV20-1, the J gene TRBJ1-5, with TRBD1 matching 11 bases. Losses at the gene ends were 3 bases for V and 7 bases for J; bases not matched to a gene: 5. This CDR3 has 14 amino acids. Germline V lookup: CDR1 DFQATT, CDR2 SNEGSKA (reference sequence). CDR3 DNA sequence: TGCAGTGCTAGGGGACAGGGGGGATGGCAGCCCCAGCATTTT. Translation: CSARGQGGWQPQHF.

V usage is TRBV20-1 and J usage is TRBJ2-5; D is perhaps TRBD1 or TRBD2 (5 bases each). CDR3 size: 14 residues. V was trimmed by 4 bases and J by 0 bases, leaving 12 bases between them. Germline loops: CDR1 DFQATT, CDR2 SNEGSKA (reference sequence). Written as DNA, the CDR3 is TGCAGTGCTATTGGGGACCGGTACCAAGAGACCCAGTACTTC. Residues: CSAIGDRYQETQYF.

This clonotype was observed a few times. V and J are TRBV29-1 and TRBJ1-2, with D maybe TRBD1 (5 bases). Trimming cost V 6 bases and J 8 bases, with 13 bases left between them. The CDR3 covers 11 residues. Germline assignment: CDR1 SQVTM and CDR2 ANQGSEA. Here the CDR3 reads CSVFWGEGYTF. The CDR3 DNA is TGCAGCGTCTTCTGGGGGGAAGGCTACACCTTC.